A selection of T cell receptor beta chains follows, all from one sample in a study of cytomegalovirus exposure and HLA in healthy donors. Some clones are missing from TCRdb's copy, which holds only in-frame ones; the method was immunoSEQ multiplex PCR. Among approximately 140,000 clones listed, about 81% were seen once. Sequencing was performed on PBMCs. These receptors were collected from a woman between 40 and 50 years old in good health and CMV-seropositive. Both conserved end residues are part of each CDR3. D genes are given only for firm matches. Not all rows give a size; the values are once, few, many and, for expanded clones, a class.

CDR3nt,CDR3aa,v_gene,j_gene,abundance,d_gene
TGTGCCGGGGGAGGGAACACTGAAGCTTTCTTT,CAGGGNTEAFF,TRBV30,TRBJ1-1,few,.
TGTGCCAGCAGCGGGGTTCTACGGGACAGACCTACGAAGCAGTACTTC,CASSGVLRDRPTKQYF,TRBV7-9,TRBJ2-7,.,TRBD1
TGTGCCAGTAGTAGGGGACAGGGGGCCGGGGGGAACACTGAAGCTTTCTTT,CASSRGQGAGGNTEAFF,TRBV19,TRBJ1-1,.,TRBD1
TGTGCCAGTAGTATAGCGTCGGGTTACGAGCAGTACTTC,CASSIASGYEQYF,TRBV19,TRBJ2-7,.,.
TGTGCCAGCAGCGTAGGTGGGACACGGGAGACCCAGTACTTC,CASSVGGTRETQYF,TRBV9,TRBJ2-5,.,.
TGTGCCAGCAGCGTGGAGGGGGAGACCCAGTACTTC,CASSVEGETQYF,TRBV9,TRBJ2-5,.,.
TGTGCCAGCAGCCTATCCCGGGACAGGTCTAATGAAAAACTGTTTTTT,CASSLSRDRSNEKLFF,TRBV9,TRBJ1-4,once,TRBD1
TGTGCCAGCAGTTTGCGAATAGTGGACGAGCAGTACTTC,CASSLRIVDEQYF,TRBV27,TRBJ2-7,.,.
TGCGCCAGCAGCTTGGTTGGCACAAACACTGAAGCTTTCTTT,CASSLVGTNTEAFF,TRBV5-1,TRBJ1-1,.,.
TGCGCCAGCAGCTTGTCTCTTGGGAGTACAGATACGCAGTATTTT,CASSLSLGSTDTQYF,TRBV5-1,TRBJ2-3,once,.
TGTGCCAGTAGTATAGGGGCAGCTAACTATGGCTACACCTTC,CASSIGAANYGYTF,TRBV19,TRBJ1-2,.,.
TGTGCCAGCTCACCAGAGGAGGGACAGCCCCAGCATTTT,CASSPEEGQPQHF,TRBV18,TRBJ1-5,few,.
TGTGCCACCAGCCCACCCGGGACAGGGATGTACGAGCAGTACTTC,CATSPPGTGMYEQYF,TRBV15,TRBJ2-7,.,TRBD1
TGTGCCAGCAGTCGGGATCGTGAAAAACTGTTTTTT,CASSRDREKLFF,TRBV6-5,TRBJ1-4,.,.
TGTGCCAGTAAGACAGCAAACTATGGCTACACCTTC,CASKTANYGYTF,TRBV6-6,TRBJ1-2,few,.
TGTGCCAGCAGCGAAATAGCGGGAAATGAGCAGTTCTTC,CASSEIAGNEQFF,TRBV6-4,TRBJ2-1,.,TRBD2
TGTGCCAGCTCACCACGGAGGGACGGAGCTAACTATGGCTACACCTTC,CASSPRRDGANYGYTF,TRBV18,TRBJ1-2,.,.
TGTGCCAGCAGCCAGACAGGGGCCACTGAAGCTTTCTTT,CASSQTGATEAFF,TRBV5-4,TRBJ1-1,few,TRBD1
TGTGCCAGCAGTTACTCGTCTAGCCCAGATACGCAGTATTTT,CASSYSSSPDTQYF,TRBV6-5,TRBJ2-3,.,.
TGTGCCAGCTCACCCGGGACAGGAAGGACTGAAGCTTTCTTT,CASSPGTGRTEAFF,TRBV18,TRBJ1-1,.,TRBD1
TGTGCCAGCAGTACCGACCAGGGAATCACCATATATTTT,CASSTDQGITIYF,TRBV7-9,TRBJ1-3,once,.
TGTGCCAGCAGCTACCCATCCAGCGGGACGAACACCGGGGAGCTGTTTTTT,CASSYPSSGTNTGELFF,TRBV7-3,TRBJ2-2,.,TRBD2
TGTGCCAGCAGCGAGACAGGGAACAATGAGCAGTTCTTC,CASSETGNNEQFF,TRBV7-3,TRBJ2-1,.,TRBD1
TGTGCCAGCAGCTTAGTTGGCACCGGGGCTAATGAAAAACTGTTTTTT,CASSLVGTGANEKLFF,TRBV7-2,TRBJ1-4,.,.
TGTGCCATCAGTGTATTCAGCGGGGAGACCTACGAGCAGTACTTC,CAISVFSGETYEQYF,TRBV10-3,TRBJ2-7,.,TRBD2
TGTGCCAGTAGTATGCGACGGGAACAAGAGACCCAGTACTTC,CASSMRREQETQYF,TRBV19,TRBJ2-5,once,.
TGTGCCAGCAGCTTGGAGCTACAGACCACCGGGGAGCTGTTTTTT,CASSLELQTTGELFF,TRBV5-4,TRBJ2-2,.,.
TGTGCCAGTAGCGGGCGGCTTTCGGCCAATCTCAATGAGCAGTTCTTC,CASSGRLSANLNEQFF,TRBV2,TRBJ2-1,.,TRBD2
TGCGCCAGCAGCTTTGGAGGACAGGGGGCGCGGATCTACGAGCAGTACTTC,CASSFGGQGARIYEQYF,TRBV5-1,TRBJ2-7,few,TRBD1
TGTGCCAGCAGTTCTAAGCGACAGGGTCTGTTTTTT,CASSSKRQGLFF,TRBV6-5,TRBJ1-4,.,TRBD1
TGTGCCAGCTCACCACCGGGACTAGCGGGGTCGGGCGAGCAGTTCTTC,CASSPPGLAGSGEQFF,TRBV18,TRBJ2-1,.,TRBD2
TGTTCCAGCAGCCACCCCTTTGGGGACAGGGGGTATGGCTACACCTTC,CSSSHPFGDRGYGYTF,TRBV7-9,TRBJ1-2,.,TRBD1
TGTGCCAGCAGCGGACACAGGGGGCTCGAGCAGTACTTC,CASSGHRGLEQYF,TRBV9,TRBJ2-7,.,TRBD1
TGTGCCAGCAGTTTATTTGGACAGGCGAACTCTGGGGCCAACGTCCTGACTTTC,CASSLFGQANSGANVLTF,TRBV7-8,TRBJ2-6,.,TRBD1
TGTGCCAGCACCTTAAGGAGACAGGGGGCCCGCCGTACTAGCACAGATACGCAGTATTTT,CASTLRRQGARRTSTDTQYF,TRBV27,TRBJ2-3,.,TRBD1
TGTGCCAGCAGCCGGACAGGGGAGGCCGGGGAGCTGTTTTTT,CASSRTGEAGELFF,TRBV25-1,TRBJ2-2,few,TRBD1
TGTGCCACCAGCAGAGATTATTTCGGAGGGGGCTCGACTAATGAAAAACTGTTTTTT,CATSRDYFGGGSTNEKLFF,TRBV15,TRBJ1-4,.,TRBD1
TGTGCCAGCAGTTACGGAGGGACGGCGAATTCCGCTTTCTTT,CASSYGGTANSAFF,TRBV6-5,TRBJ1-1,.,.
TGTGCCAGCAGCTCGGACAGGGCGGTTGGGTTCTTC,CASSSDRAVGFF,TRBV5-8,TRBJ2-1,.,TRBD1
TGTGCCTGGAGTGCGCAGGGGAGCACTGAAGCTTTCTTT,CAWSAQGSTEAFF,TRBV30,TRBJ1-1,.,.
TGTGCCAGCAGCTTTTCAGCGGACGGTGAGCAGTTCTTC,CASSFSADGEQFF,TRBV27,TRBJ2-1,.,.
TGCACCAGCACCCGAAAGGGATGGACAAATATGGCTGGAGAGCCCCAGCATTTT,CTSTRKGWTNMAGEPQHF,TRBV1,TRBJ1-5,.,.